This is a list of T cell receptor beta chains from one sample in a study of blood T cell repertoires in COVID-19. Repertoires were generated with immunoSEQ multiplex PCR, while TCRdb's copy carries only in-frame clones and drops some. The data show 150,000 to 200,000 clones, 79% seen once. Sequencing input: peripheral blood. The receptors derive from a man aged 60-69 years with active or convalescent COVID-19. Both conserved end residues are part of each CDR3. Each record gives: J gene, D gene, V gene, clone size, CDR3 protein, CDR3 DNA. A D gene is named only where the DNA matches it firmly. Expanded clones are given a class, and other clones once, few, many or no size at all.

TRBJ2-1	TRBD1	TRBV9	.	CASTVGDRVYNEQFF	TGTGCCAGCACCGTGGGGGACAGGGTGTACAATGAGCAGTTCTTC
TRBJ2-3	.	TRBV7-3	.	CASSLTGGRTDTQYF	TGTGCCAGCAGCTTAACAGGCGGAAGGACAGATACGCAGTATTTT
TRBJ2-7	.	TRBV6-2/TRBV6-3	.	CASSVPGQWDEQYF	TGTGCCAGCAGTGTACCCGGACAGTGGGACGAGCAGTACTTC
TRBJ2-3	.	TRBV19	.	CASSALRGFGSDTQYF	TGTGCCAGTAGTGCGCTCAGGGGATTTGGGTCAGATACGCAGTATTTT
TRBJ2-3	.	TRBV7-3	.	CASSPRTDSPDTQYF	TGTGCCAGCAGCCCCCGGACAGATAGTCCAGATACGCAGTATTTT
TRBJ2-3	.	TRBV19	.	CASMRSLGRTDTQYF	TGTGCCAGTATGAGGTCACTGGGGCGCACAGATACGCAGTATTTT
TRBJ2-7	TRBD1	TRBV5-4	.	CASTRDSGYEQYF	TGTGCCAGCACCCGGGACAGTGGTTACGAGCAGTACTTC
TRBJ2-1	TRBD2	TRBV5-5	many	CASSRTSGGGNEQFF	TGTGCCAGCAGCCGGACTAGCGGAGGGGGCAATGAGCAGTTCTTC
TRBJ1-6	.	TRBV14	few	CARAPAGPFPVSYNSPLHF	TGTGCCAGAGCTCCCGCAGGGCCATTCCCCGTCTCCTATAATTCACCCCTCCACTTT
TRBJ1-6	.	TRBV4-1	once	CASSQVEGYNSPLHF	TGCGCCAGCAGCCAAGTCGAGGGCTATAATTCACCCCTCCACTTT
TRBJ1-2	.	TRBV4-2	few	CASSQDSTVYGYTF	TGTGCCAGCAGCCAAGATTCGACTGTTTATGGCTACACCTTC
TRBJ2-1	.	TRBV6-5	once	CASSPMAVEQFF	TGTGCCAGCTCCCCTATGGCGGTTGAGCAGTTCTTC
TRBJ1-2	.	TRBV6-2/TRBV6-3	.	CASSRTDGYTF	TGTGCCAGCAGTAGGACAGATGGCTACACCTTC
TRBJ2-1	.	TRBV28	.	CASSLLRSSYNEQFF	TGTGCCAGCAGTTTATTACGGAGCTCCTACAATGAGCAGTTCTTC
TRBJ2-7	TRBD1	TRBV27	.	CASSPLGQEAYEQCF	TGTGCCAGCAGTCCACTGGGACAGGAAGCCTACGAGCAGTGCTTC
TRBJ2-5	.	TRBV4-2	.	CASSLGGAEETQYF	TGTGCCAGCAGCCTGGGGGGGGCCGAGGAGACCCAGTACTTC
TRBJ2-2	TRBD2	TRBV10-3	.	CAIGRAGLNTGELFF	TGTGCCATCGGAAGAGCGGGACTCAACACCGGGGAGCTGTTTTTT
TRBJ2-7	TRBD1	TRBV11-2	few	CASSLETGGASYEQYF	TGTGCCAGCAGCTTAGAAACAGGGGGCGCGAGCTACGAGCAGTACTTC
TRBJ2-5	.	TRBV19	.	CASSIERGETQYF	TGTGCCAGTAGTATAGAAAGGGGAGAGACCCAGTACTTC
TRBJ1-4	.	TRBV5-1	.	CASSSGGLREKLFF	TGCGCCAGCAGCTCCGGGGGGTTGCGGGAAAAACTGTTTTTT
TRBJ2-3	.	TRBV7-9	once	CASSQSRGSDTQYF	TGTGCCAGCAGCCAAAGTAGGGGGTCAGATACGCAGTATTTT
TRBJ1-2	TRBD1	TRBV24-1	.	CATSDGTGYGYTF	TGTGCCACCAGTGATGGGACAGGCTATGGCTACACCTTC
TRBJ2-7	.	TRBV4-1	.	CASSQDPVGPGYEQYF	TGCGCCAGCAGCCAAGATCCAGTGGGGCCCGGCTACGAGCAGTACTTC
TRBJ2-3	TRBD2	TRBV28	.	CASSAPSGRDTDTQYF	TGTGCCAGCAGTGCTCCTAGCGGGAGGGACACAGATACGCAGTATTTT
TRBJ1-4	.	TRBV13	once	CASSLGIWQGNEKLFF	TGTGCCAGCAGCTTAGGCATCTGGCAGGGGAATGAAAAACTGTTTTTT
TRBJ2-2	.	TRBV11-2	.	CASSLEGGWGELFF	TGTGCCAGCAGCTTAGAAGGAGGGTGGGGGGAGCTGTTTTTT
TRBJ1-5	TRBD1	TRBV7-2	.	CASSPRQGDQPQHF	TGTGCCAGCAGCCCAAGACAGGGAGATCAGCCCCAGCATTTT
TRBJ2-3	.	TRBV7-3	.	CASSSGENTDTQYF	TGTGCCAGCAGCTCAGGGGAGAACACAGATACGCAGTATTTT
TRBJ2-2	TRBD2	TRBV7-8	.	CASSLRRLAGQQNTGELFF	TGTGCCAGCAGCTTAAGGAGGCTAGCGGGACAACAGAACACCGGGGAGCTGTTTTTT
TRBJ2-5	TRBD2	TRBV5-1	.	CASSNGLAALHF	TGCGCCAGCAGCAACGGACTAGCGGCCCTCCACTTC
TRBJ2-1	TRBD2	TRBV3-1/TRBV3-2	.	CASSQGPLTSGRAVNEQFF	TGTGCCAGCAGCCAAGGGCCCCTGACTAGCGGGAGGGCCGTCAATGAGCAGTTCTTC
TRBJ1-6	.	TRBV11-2	.	CASSLGVTNSPLHF	TGTGCCAGCAGCTTAGGAGTTACTAATTCACCCCTCCACTTT
TRBJ2-2	.	TRBV4-3	.	CASSPLAAGPLNTGELFF	TGCGCCAGCAGCCCTCTGGCGGCGGGCCCTTTGAACACCGGGGAGCTGTTTTTT
TRBJ2-3	.	TRBV3-1/TRBV3-2	.	CASSPGDTQYF	TGTGCCAGCAGCCCCGGGGATACGCAGTATTTT
TRBJ2-7	TRBD2	TRBV6-2/TRBV6-3	.	CASSSYLAGGPSEQYF	TGTGCCAGCAGCTCATACCTAGCGGGAGGGCCCTCCGAGCAGTACTTC
TRBJ1-3	TRBD1	TRBV13	.	CASSSIIDRGPGNTIYF	TGTGCCAGCAGCTCCATCATAGACAGGGGCCCTGGAAACACCATATATTTT
TRBJ2-5	.	TRBV3-1/TRBV3-2	.	CASSQPGETQYF	TGTGCCAGCAGCCAGCCAGGGGAGACCCAGTACTTC
TRBJ2-2	TRBD2	TRBV30	.	CAWRREGNTGELFF	TGTGCCTGGAGAAGGGAGGGAAACACCGGGGAGCTGTTTTTT
TRBJ1-1	.	TRBV7-9	.	CASSSYGGRNTEAFF	TGTGCCAGCAGCAGTTATGGGGGGAGGAACACTGAAGCTTTCTTT
TRBJ2-1	.	TRBV5-1	.	CASSLTGLGNEQFF	TGCGCCAGCAGCTTGACAGGGTTGGGAAATGAGCAGTTCTTC
TRBJ2-4	TRBD2	TRBV7-6	once	CASSTGGWGGIQYF	TGTGCCAGCAGCACCGGGGGGTGGGGTGGCATTCAGTACTTC
TRBJ2-7	.	TRBV19	.	CASSIRERGEQYF	TGTGCCAGTAGTATCCGTGAAAGGGGCGAGCAGTACTTC
TRBJ2-7	.	TRBV28	.	CASSEIQGLGQYF	TGTGCCAGCAGCGAGATCCAGGGGTTGGGGCAGTACTTC
TRBJ1-1	.	TRBV18	.	CASSPGTEGTEAFF	TGTGCCAGCTCACCGGGTACCGAGGGCACTGAAGCTTTCTTT
TRBJ1-1	.	TRBV19	.	CASKRGRDMDTEAFF	TGTGCCAGTAAGAGGGGAAGGGACATGGACACTGAAGCTTTCTTT
TRBJ2-7	TRBD1	TRBV5-4	.	CASRRDRGFYEQYF	TGTGCCAGCCGAAGAGACAGGGGGTTCTACGAGCAGTACTTC